Listed here are 5 T cell receptor beta chains from one sample, sequenced in a study of blood T cell repertoires in COVID-19. Repertoires were generated with immunoSEQ multiplex PCR, while TCRdb's copy carries only in-frame clones and drops some. Of 75,000 to 95,000 clones in the sample, roughly 88% were seen once. Specimen: peripheral blood. Receptors originate from an elderly woman with acute or convalescent COVID-19.

The chain links TRBV6-2 or TRBV6-3 to TRBJ1-5; D uncertain. Germline loops: CDR1 MNHEY, CDR2 SVGEGT. The CDR3 is 12 amino acids. Trimming shortened V by 0 bases and J by 10 bases, and 7 bases separated the two germline ends. The CDR3 DNA reads TGTGCCAGCAGTTACTCAGGCGGCCCCCAGCATTTT. Translated, it gives CASSYSGGPQHF.

The genes are TRBV5-4 and TRBJ1-5; TRBD1 aligns across 8 bases. Trimming removed 0 bases from V and 4 bases from J; junction bases left unmatched: 3. CDR1 and CDR2 from the germline V gene are SGHNT and YYREEE (reference sequence). This CDR3 has 15 amino acids. The CDR3, as DNA: TGTGCCAGCAGCTTGGGGGGACAGGAGAATCAGCCCCAGCATTTT. It codes for CASSLGGQENQPQHF. Based on the CDR3 plus reference TRBV5-4 and TRBJ1-5, the full variable domain is ETGVTQSPTHLIKTRGQQVTLRCSSQSGHNTVSWYQQALGQGPQFIFQYYREEENGRGNFPPRFSGLQFPNYSSELNVNALELDDSALYLCASSLGGQENQPQHFGDGTRLSIL.

The chain is built from TRBV6-5 and TRBJ2-3; 11 positions match TRBD2. Germline V CDR1 and CDR2: MNHEY, SVGAGI. Trimming cost V 3 bases and J 1 base; bases outside gene matches: 3. The CDR3 length is 16 residues. This chain's CDR3 is CASSYQLAGGTDTQYF. The CDR3 coding sequence is TGTGCCAGCAGTTATCAACTAGCGGGGGGCACAGATACGCAGTATTTT.

The V gene is TRBV6-5, the J gene TRBJ1-3; no reliable D call. This CDR3 is 16 amino acids long. The germline V gene encodes CDR1 MNHEY and CDR2 SVGAGI. V gave up 2 bases and J gave up 4 bases, with 15 bases separating them. The CDR3 spells CASSYGQARPGNTIYF. The DNA for the CDR3 is TGTGCCAGCAGTTACGGTCAGGCCCGGCCCGGAAACACCATATATTTT.

The chain is built from TRBV11-2 and TRBJ2-1; TRBD2 matches 12 bases. CDR1 and CDR2 from the germline V gene are SGHAT and FQNNGV. The CDR3 is made up of 17 amino acids. Trimming took 5 bases from V and 0 from J; bases not matched to a gene: 5. This CDR3 is CASSQTSGGSSYNEQFF. In nucleotides, the CDR3 is TGTGCCAGCAGCCAGACTAGCGGGGGAAGCTCCTACAATGAGCAGTTCTTC.